A selection of T cell receptor beta chains follows, all from one sample in a study of regulatory T cells in long-lasting Graves disease. TCRdb used MiXCR to reprocess the multiplex PCR reads, holding one entry per CDR3 protein. Of 240,000 or so distinct CDR3 sequences listed, about 19% are singletons. This material consisted of peripheral blood mononuclear cells (PBMCs), taken at new diagnosis, from a patient treated with antithyroid drugs. The source of these receptors is a female donor with Graves disease. Both conserved end residues are part of each CDR3. The D gene is left open where the match is weak. Clone size is not always given. Where it is, it says once, few, many or a class for expanded clones.

CDR3 length: 17
clone size: -
J gene: TRBJ1-4
V gene: TRBV7-2
D gene: -
CDR3 protein: CASSSKERVQTNEKLFF
CDR3 DNA: TGTGCCAGCAGCTCCAAAGAGCGGGTCCAAACTAATGAAAAACTGTTTTTT

CDR3 length: 12
clone size: few
J gene: TRBJ2-7
V gene: TRBV20-1
D gene: -
CDR3 protein: CSTGTYTYEQYF
CDR3 DNA: TGCAGCACCGGGACTTATACCTACGAGCAGTACTTC

CDR3 length: 11
clone size: -
J gene: TRBJ2-1
V gene: TRBV6-2/TRBV6-3
D gene: TRBD1
CDR3 protein: CASRTGVEQFF
CDR3 DNA: TGTGCCAGCAGGACAGGGGTTGAGCAGTTCTTC

CDR3 length: 15
clone size: many
J gene: TRBJ2-1
V gene: TRBV6-1
D gene: TRBD2
CDR3 protein: CASTQIAGGYNEQFF
CDR3 DNA: TGTGCCAGCACCCAAATAGCGGGGGGATACAATGAGCAGTTCTTC

CDR3 length: 14
clone size: -
J gene: TRBJ1-4
V gene: TRBV25-1
D gene: -
CDR3 protein: CTSSVSGGNEKLFF
CDR3 DNA: TGTACCAGCAGTGTATCGGGGGGGAATGAAAAACTGTTTTTT

CDR3 length: 14
clone size: -
J gene: TRBJ2-7
V gene: TRBV10-3
D gene: TRBD2
CDR3 protein: CASSYSASGSEQYF
CDR3 DNA: TGTGCCAGCAGTTACTCGGCTAGCGGGAGTGAGCAGTACTTC

CDR3 length: 13
clone size: many
J gene: TRBJ2-5
V gene: TRBV4-2
D gene: -
CDR3 protein: CASSQGQQETQYF
CDR3 DNA: TGTGCCAGCAGCCAAGGTCAGCAAGAGACCCAGTACTTC

CDR3 length: 14
clone size: many
J gene: TRBJ2-1
V gene: TRBV11-3
D gene: -
CDR3 protein: CASSQSSVYNEQFF
CDR3 DNA: TGTGCCAGCAGCCAGTCTAGCGTGTACAATGAGCAGTTCTTC

CDR3 length: 15
clone size: many
J gene: TRBJ2-3
V gene: TRBV2
D gene: TRBD2
CDR3 protein: CASRKLAGRADTQYF
CDR3 DNA: TGTGCCAGCAGGAAACTAGCGGGGCGTGCAGATACGCAGTATTTT

CDR3 length: 12
clone size: few
J gene: TRBJ1-1
V gene: TRBV29-1
D gene: TRBD1
CDR3 protein: CSVRQGLTEAFF
CDR3 DNA: TGCAGCGTCCGACAGGGATTGACTGAAGCTTTCTTT

CDR3 length: 14
clone size: many
J gene: TRBJ2-3
V gene: TRBV11-3
D gene: -
CDR3 protein: CASSLERVADTQYF
CDR3 DNA: TGTGCCAGCAGCCTAGAGAGAGTTGCAGATACGCAGTATTTT

CDR3 length: 14
clone size: few
J gene: TRBJ2-5
V gene: TRBV19
D gene: -
CDR3 protein: CASSSSGSQETQYF
CDR3 DNA: TGTGCCAGTAGCTCGAGTGGGTCCCAAGAGACCCAGTACTTC

CDR3 length: 13
clone size: many
J gene: TRBJ1-1
V gene: TRBV6-1
D gene: -
CDR3 protein: CASRPDSSAEAFF
CDR3 DNA: TGTGCCAGCAGACCCGACAGTTCCGCTGAAGCTTTCTTT

CDR3 length: 15
clone size: many
J gene: TRBJ1-5
V gene: TRBV7-2
D gene: -
CDR3 protein: CASSLGRARNQPQHF
CDR3 DNA: TGTGCCAGCAGCTTAGGCCGGGCAAGGAATCAGCCCCAGCATTTT

CDR3 length: 16
clone size: many
J gene: TRBJ2-1
V gene: TRBV15
D gene: -
CDR3 protein: CATSRLRGSSYNEQFF
CDR3 DNA: TGTGCCACCAGCAGACTCAGAGGGAGCTCCTACAATGAGCAGTTCTTC

CDR3 length: 15
clone size: many
J gene: TRBJ2-3
V gene: TRBV6-5
D gene: -
CDR3 protein: CASSYRGYSTDTQYF
CDR3 DNA: TGTGCCAGCAGTTACCGTGGGTATAGCACAGATACGCAGTATTTT

CDR3 length: 11
clone size: many
J gene: TRBJ2-5
V gene: TRBV12-3/TRBV12-4
D gene: -
CDR3 protein: CASSLQGTQYF
CDR3 DNA: TGTGCCAGCAGTCTCCAAGGGACCCAGTACTTC

CDR3 length: 14
clone size: -
J gene: TRBJ2-5
V gene: TRBV9
D gene: -
CDR3 protein: CASSAEGAGETQYF
CDR3 DNA: TGTGCCAGCAGCGCGGAGGGGGCAGGGGAGACCCAGTACTTC

CDR3 length: 14
clone size: few
J gene: TRBJ2-1
V gene: TRBV15
D gene: -
CDR3 protein: CATSRVISNNEQFF
CDR3 DNA: TGTGCCACCAGCAGAGTGATCAGCAACAATGAGCAGTTCTTC

CDR3 length: 17
clone size: few
J gene: TRBJ2-4
V gene: TRBV9
D gene: TRBD1
CDR3 protein: CASSPGEGAIAKNIQYF
CDR3 DNA: TGTGCCAGCAGCCCCGGTGAGGGGGCAATAGCCAAAAACATTCAGTACTTC

CDR3 length: 16
clone size: -
J gene: TRBJ2-3
V gene: TRBV7-2
D gene: TRBD1
CDR3 protein: CASSLRDRRDTDTQYF
CDR3 DNA: TGTGCCAGCAGCCTTCGGGACAGGCGAGACACAGATACGCAGTATTTT

CDR3 length: 14
clone size: many
J gene: TRBJ2-3
V gene: TRBV18
D gene: -
CDR3 protein: CASSQLSSTDTQYF
CDR3 DNA: TGTGCCAGCTCACAGCTTTCTAGCACAGATACGCAGTATTTT

CDR3 length: 13
clone size: many
J gene: TRBJ1-1
V gene: TRBV20-1
D gene: -
CDR3 protein: CSARVDGNTEAFF
CDR3 DNA: TGCAGTGCTAGAGTCGACGGGAACACTGAAGCTTTCTTT

CDR3 length: 15
clone size: -
J gene: TRBJ1-5
V gene: TRBV5-5
D gene: TRBD1
CDR3 protein: CASSSDRGQNQPQHF
CDR3 DNA: TGTGCCAGCAGTTCTGACAGGGGGCAAAATCAGCCCCAGCATTTT

CDR3 length: 15
clone size: few
J gene: TRBJ1-2
V gene: TRBV4-3
D gene: -
CDR3 protein: CASSHAGGRGYGYTF
CDR3 DNA: TGCGCCAGCAGCCACGCCGGGGGAAGGGGCTATGGCTACACCTTC

CDR3 length: 12
clone size: many
J gene: TRBJ2-1
V gene: TRBV20-1
D gene: -
CDR3 protein: CSARGLVNEQFF
CDR3 DNA: TGCAGTGCTAGAGGCCTAGTCAATGAGCAGTTCTTC

CDR3 length: 11
clone size: many
J gene: TRBJ1-1
V gene: TRBV6-1
D gene: -
CDR3 protein: CASSDGLKAFF
CDR3 DNA: TGTGCCAGCAGTGATGGTCTGAAAGCTTTCTTT